This T cell receptor beta chain was recovered during a study of beta chain features in type 1 diabetes. With V trimmed by 3 bases and J by 5 bases, 6 bases remained unmatched. Looked up from germline, CDR1 is SQVTM and CDR2 is ANQGSEA. This CDR3 contains 14 residues. Since all of the isolated RNA was reverse transcribed, expressed TCRB transcripts were what got sequenced. Repertoires were generated with immunoSEQ multiplex PCR, while TCRdb's copy carries only in-frame clones and drops some. The sample includes 390,000 or so clones, approximately 14% of them seen just once. The chain uses TRBV29-1 and TRBJ2-5; 10 nucleotides align to TRBD1. The source is a man aged 30 to 39 in good health. The material sequenced was naive CD4+ T cells from blood. The CDR3 DNA is TGCAGCGTTGAGGGGACAGGGGTTTGGGAGACCCAGTACTTC. Protein: CSVEGTGVWETQYF. Filled out from reference TRBV29-1 and TRBJ2-5, the complete variable domain reads SAVISQKPSRDICQRGTSLTIQCQVDSQVTMMFWYRQQPGQSLTLIATANQGSEATYESGFVIDKFPISRPNLTFSTLTVSNMSPEDSSIYLCSVEGTGVWETQYFGPGTRLLVL.